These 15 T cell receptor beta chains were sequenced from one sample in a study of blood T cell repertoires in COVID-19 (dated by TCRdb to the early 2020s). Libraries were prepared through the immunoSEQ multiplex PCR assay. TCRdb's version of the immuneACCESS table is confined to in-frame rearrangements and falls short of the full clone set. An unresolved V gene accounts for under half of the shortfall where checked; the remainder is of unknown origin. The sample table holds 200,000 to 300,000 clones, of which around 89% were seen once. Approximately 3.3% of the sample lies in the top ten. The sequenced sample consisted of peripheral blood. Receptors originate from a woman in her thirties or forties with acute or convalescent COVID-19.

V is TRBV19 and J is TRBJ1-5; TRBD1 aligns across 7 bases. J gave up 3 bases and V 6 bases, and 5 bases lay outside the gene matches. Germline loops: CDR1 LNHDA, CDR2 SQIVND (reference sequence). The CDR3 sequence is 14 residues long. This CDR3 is CASRPGQSNQPQHF. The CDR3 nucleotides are TGTGCCAGTAGACCGGGACAGTCCAATCAGCCCCAGCATTTT.

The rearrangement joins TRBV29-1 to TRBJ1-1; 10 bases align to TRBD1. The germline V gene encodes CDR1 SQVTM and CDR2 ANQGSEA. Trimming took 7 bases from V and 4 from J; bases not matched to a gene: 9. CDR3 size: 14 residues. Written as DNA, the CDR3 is TGCAGCGGGCGACGACAGGGGGCTCGCACTGAAGCTTTCTTT. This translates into CSGRRQGARTEAFF.

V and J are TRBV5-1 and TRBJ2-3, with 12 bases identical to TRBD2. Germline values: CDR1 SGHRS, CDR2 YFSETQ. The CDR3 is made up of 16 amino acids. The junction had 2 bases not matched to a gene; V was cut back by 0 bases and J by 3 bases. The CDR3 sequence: CASSLELAGGTDTQYF. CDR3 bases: TGCGCCAGCAGCTTGGAACTAGCGGGGGGTACAGATACGCAGTATTTT. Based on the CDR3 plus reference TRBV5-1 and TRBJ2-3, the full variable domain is KAGVTQTPRYLIKTRGQQVTLSCSPISGHRSVSWYQQTPGQGLQFLFEYFSETQRNKGNFPGRFSGRQFSNSRSEMNVSTLELGDSALYLCASSLELAGGTDTQYFGPGTRLTVL.

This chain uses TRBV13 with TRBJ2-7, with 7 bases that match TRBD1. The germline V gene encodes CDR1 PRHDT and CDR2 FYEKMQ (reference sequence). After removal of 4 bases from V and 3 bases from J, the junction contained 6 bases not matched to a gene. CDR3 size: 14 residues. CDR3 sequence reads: CASSSGTANYEQYV. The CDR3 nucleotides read TGTGCCAGCAGCTCTGGGACAGCCAACTACGAGCAGTACGTC.

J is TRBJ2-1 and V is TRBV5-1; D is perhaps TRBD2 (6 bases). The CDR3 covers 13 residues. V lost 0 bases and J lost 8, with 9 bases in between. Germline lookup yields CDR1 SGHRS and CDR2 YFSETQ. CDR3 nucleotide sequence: TGCGCCAGCAGCTTGGCCGGAGGGTATGAGCAGTTCTTC. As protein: CASSLAGGYEQFF.

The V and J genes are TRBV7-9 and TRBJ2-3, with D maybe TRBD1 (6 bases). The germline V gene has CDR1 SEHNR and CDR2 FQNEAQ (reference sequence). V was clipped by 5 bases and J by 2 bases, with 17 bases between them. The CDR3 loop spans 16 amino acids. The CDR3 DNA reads TGTGCCAGCAGCCCGCCCGACAGGCTCCCCACAGATACGCAGTATTTT. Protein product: CASSPPDRLPTDTQYF.

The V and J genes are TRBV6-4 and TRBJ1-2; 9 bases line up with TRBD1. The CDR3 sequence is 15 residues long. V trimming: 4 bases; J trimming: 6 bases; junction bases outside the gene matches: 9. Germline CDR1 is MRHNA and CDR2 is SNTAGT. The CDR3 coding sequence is TGTGCCAGCAGTGGCTCTGGGACAGGGAGGGATGGCTACACCTTC. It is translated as CASSGSGTGRDGYTF.

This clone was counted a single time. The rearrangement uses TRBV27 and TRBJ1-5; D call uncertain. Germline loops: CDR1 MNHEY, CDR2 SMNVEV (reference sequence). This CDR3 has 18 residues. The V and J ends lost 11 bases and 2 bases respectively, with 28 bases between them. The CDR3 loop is CARSPLGREAVGNQPQHF. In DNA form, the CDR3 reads TGTGCCCGCTCCCCCCTAGGGAGGGAAGCGGTAGGCAATCAGCCCCAGCATTTT.

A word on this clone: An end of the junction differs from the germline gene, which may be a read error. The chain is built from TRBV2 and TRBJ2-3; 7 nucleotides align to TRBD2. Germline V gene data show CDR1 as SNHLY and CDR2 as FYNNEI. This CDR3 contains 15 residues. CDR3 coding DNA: TGTGCCAGCACTGAAGGCCTAGCGGGCACAGATACGCAGTATTTT. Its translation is CASTEGLAGTDTQYF.

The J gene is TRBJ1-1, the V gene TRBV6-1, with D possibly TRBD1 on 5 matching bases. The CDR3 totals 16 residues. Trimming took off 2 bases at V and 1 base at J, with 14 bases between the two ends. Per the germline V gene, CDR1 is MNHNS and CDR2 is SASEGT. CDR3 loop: CASSETKGLRNTEAFF. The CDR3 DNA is TGTGCCAGCAGTGAAACCAAGGGACTCAGGAACACTGAAGCTTTCTTT.

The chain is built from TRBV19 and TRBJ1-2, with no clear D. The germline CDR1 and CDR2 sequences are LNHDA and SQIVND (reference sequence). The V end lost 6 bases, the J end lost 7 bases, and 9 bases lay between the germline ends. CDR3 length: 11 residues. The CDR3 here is CASSEGVGYTF. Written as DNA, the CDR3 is TGTGCCAGTAGCGAGGGTGTTGGCTACACCTTC.

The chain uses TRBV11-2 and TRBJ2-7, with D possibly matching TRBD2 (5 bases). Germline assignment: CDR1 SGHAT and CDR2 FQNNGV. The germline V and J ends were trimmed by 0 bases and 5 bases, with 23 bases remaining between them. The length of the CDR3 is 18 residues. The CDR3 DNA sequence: TGTGCCAGCAGCTTAGATCTCGGAGGACCCCTCCTTGGAGACGAGCAGTACGTC. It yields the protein CASSLDLGGPLLGDEQYV.

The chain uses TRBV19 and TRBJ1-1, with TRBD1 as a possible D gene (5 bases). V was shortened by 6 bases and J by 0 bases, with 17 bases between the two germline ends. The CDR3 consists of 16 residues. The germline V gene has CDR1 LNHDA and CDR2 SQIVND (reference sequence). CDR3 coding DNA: TGTGCCAGTAGGTCCCGTGCGGGGGGAATGAACACTGAAGCTTTCTTT. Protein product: CASRSRAGGMNTEAFF.

The DNA of the CDR3 is TGCGCCAGCAGCCAAGGAAGCGGGGGTCTAAATGAGCAGTTCTTC. Encoded protein: CASSQGSGGLNEQFF. This chain uses TRBV4-1 with TRBJ2-1, with 8 bases that match TRBD2. Germline V gene lookup returns CDR1 MGHRA and CDR2 YSYEKL. The CDR3 is 15 residues long. V trimming: 1 base; J trimming: 7 bases; junction bases outside the gene matches: 6.

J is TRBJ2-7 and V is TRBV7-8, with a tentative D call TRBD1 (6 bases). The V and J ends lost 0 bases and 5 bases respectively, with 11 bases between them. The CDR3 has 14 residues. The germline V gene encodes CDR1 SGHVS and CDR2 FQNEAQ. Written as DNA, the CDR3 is TGTGCCAGCAGCTTAGCGCCGGGGACAAACGAGCAGTACGTC. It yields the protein CASSLAPGTNEQYV.